This T cell receptor (beta chain) stems from a study of cytomegalovirus exposure and HLA in healthy donors. The PCR employed 60 Vbeta primers together with 13 Jbeta primers. The method was immunoSEQ multiplex PCR; TCRdb's version includes in-frame clones alone and lacks a portion of them. Among roughly 120,000 clones, 70% to 85% were seen once, and the ten largest hold around 10%. CDR3 length: 14 amino acids. CDR1 and CDR2 from the germline V gene are SEHNR and FQNEAQ (reference sequence). V shed 5 bases and J shed 0 bases, with 10 bases lying between them. This clone was found once. Sequencing was done on a sample of PBMCs. This receptor was taken from a woman in her forties or fifties in good health and CMV-seropositive. This chain joins TRBV7-9 and TRBJ1-1; D possibly corresponds to TRBD1 (5 bases). The CDR3 DNA follows: TGTGCCAGCAGCCCCGACAGCCTGAACACTGAAGCTTTCTTT. This translates into CASSPDSLNTEAFF.